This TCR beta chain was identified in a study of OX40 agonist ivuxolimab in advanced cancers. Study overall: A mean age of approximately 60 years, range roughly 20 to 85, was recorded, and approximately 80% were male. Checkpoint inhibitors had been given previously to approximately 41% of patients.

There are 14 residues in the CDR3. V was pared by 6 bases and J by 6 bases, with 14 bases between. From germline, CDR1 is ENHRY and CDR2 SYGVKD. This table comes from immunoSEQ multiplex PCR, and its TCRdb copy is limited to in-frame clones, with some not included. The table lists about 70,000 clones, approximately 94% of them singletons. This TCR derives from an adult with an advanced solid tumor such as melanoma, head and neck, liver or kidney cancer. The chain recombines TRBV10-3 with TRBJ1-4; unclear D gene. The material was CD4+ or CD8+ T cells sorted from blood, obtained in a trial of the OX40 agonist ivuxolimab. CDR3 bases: TGTGCCATCAGCCCCGCCGGGATAGATGAAAAACTGTTTTTT. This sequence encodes CAISPAGIDEKLFF.